This T cell receptor (beta chain) was observed in a study of blood T cell repertoires in COVID-19. Study context: Whether acute or convalescent, the COVID-19 samples came from the United States, Italy and Spain. PBMCs, B-cell-depleted T cells, or T cells were the source of the cDNA or gDNA that made up the material.

As handled by the study authors: Scientists estimated how many nucleated cells there were by amplifying reference gene primers. Produced via immunoSEQ multiplex PCR; TCRdb's table is partial and in-frame only. V, J and clone size reflect that table, while D and trimming were determined from the DNA. The sample comprises around 320,000 clones, about nine tenths of which are singletons, and about 2.3% rests with the top ten. From germline, CDR1 is SGHAT and CDR2 FQDESV (reference sequence). Trimming shortened V by 6 bases and J by 2 bases, and 11 bases separated the two germline ends. This CDR3 is 15 amino acids long.

This TCR was recovered from a young man with active or convalescent COVID-19. Sequencing was carried out using peripheral blood. The chain couples TRBV11-1 to TRBJ2-6, with a tentative D call TRBD1 (6 bases). CDR3 nucleotide sequence: TGTGCCAGCAGTCCACAGGGTACTGGGGCCAACGTCCTGACTTTC. Its translation is CASSPQGTGANVLTF.